A single sample is the source of the 31 T cell receptor beta chains below, sequenced in a study of CD8 T cells in Susac syndrome. 0.5 to 1 ug RNA was reverse transcribed with random hexamers. Each CDR3 protein is one row after TCRdb ran MiXCR on the immunoSEQ multiplex PCR reads. This table holds about 120,000 distinct CDR3 sequences, under 95% found once. The sample comprised CD8+ T cells from PBMCs. These receptors came from a human donor in good health.

The rearrangement links TRBV24-1 to TRBJ2-1; D ambiguous. Germline V gene data show CDR1 as KGHDR and CDR2 as SFDVKD. V lost 4 bases and J lost 8, with 17 bases in between. This CDR3 is built from 15 residues. This chain's CDR3 is CATSDPSTAVDEQFF. CDR3 sequence (DNA): TGTGCCACCAGTGACCCGTCGACGGCCGTGGATGAGCAGTTCTTC.

The chain recombines TRBV28 with TRBJ2-1; TRBD2 matches at 7 bases. The J segment lost 10 bases and the V segment lost 6 bases, leaving 18 bases of the junction unmatched. CDR1 is MDHEN and CDR2 is SYDVKM in the germline V gene. The CDR3 length is 16 residues. As DNA, the CDR3 is TGTGCCAGCAGGCGGTCTGGGATAAGCGGGATGAAGGAGCAGTTCTTC. This sequence encodes CASRRSGISGMKEQFF.

V usage is TRBV25-1 and J usage is TRBJ1-2; D gene unclear. The CDR3 is made up of 14 amino acids. V was shortened by 0 bases and J by 4 bases, with 9 bases between the two germline ends. Germline CDR1 and CDR2: MGHDK and SYGVNS. CDR3 region: CASSEYVLSYGYTF. The CDR3 region has the DNA TGTGCCAGCAGTGAATATGTGCTTAGCTATGGCTACACCTTC.

The chain carries TRBV9 and TRBJ2-1; TRBD1 is a possible D gene (6 bases). CDR1 and CDR2 (germline): SGDLS, YYNGEE. This CDR3 contains 15 residues. Deletions cut 4 bases from V and 5 bases from J, with 16 bases between. The chain's CDR3 is CASSPITTGDNEQFF. The CDR3 DNA reads as TGTGCCAGCAGCCCTATTACGACAGGAGACAATGAGCAGTTCTTC.

This chain links TRBV20-1 with TRBJ2-5; 14 bases map to TRBD2. Losses at the gene ends were 4 bases for V and 5 bases for J; bases not matched to a gene: 12. The CDR3 loop spans 17 amino acids. Germline CDR1 and CDR2: DFQATT and SNEGSKA (reference sequence). DNA for the CDR3: TGCAGTGCTAAAGTTCCGGGGGGACTAGCGGGAGATGAGACCCAGTACTTC. Translating it yields CSAKVPGGLAGDETQYF.

V is TRBV18 and J is TRBJ1-1, with no clear D. V was shortened by 1 base and J by 8 bases, with 8 bases between the two germline ends. This CDR3 is 12 amino acids long. Germline V gene lookup returns CDR1 KGHSH and CDR2 LQKENI. CDR3 coding DNA: TGTGCCAGCTCACCACAGGGAATCGAAGCTTTCTTT. Translation: CASSPQGIEAFF.

The chain has TRBV6-1 and TRBJ2-7; TRBD2 matches at 7 bases. Germline values: CDR1 MNHNS, CDR2 SASEGT. The CDR3 totals 16 residues. The ends lost 6 bases at V and 2 bases at J; junction bases unmatched: 13. CDR3 in DNA: TGTGCCAGCAGGGCCCGGTCAGGTCTAGCGGCCTACGAGCAGTACTTC. This encodes CASRARSGLAAYEQYF.

The chain uses TRBV6-2 or TRBV6-3 and TRBJ1-1, with D maybe TRBD1 (6 bases). This CDR3 has 16 residues. V was shortened by 8 bases and J by 0 bases, with 19 bases between the two germline ends. Germline CDR1 and CDR2: MNHEY and SVGEGT. The CDR3 DNA reads TGTGCCAGCGCGAAAATAACAGGGAACATGAACACTGAAGCTTTCTTT. Translation: CASAKITGNMNTEAFF.

The rearrangement uses TRBV14 and TRBJ2-7; D remains ambiguous. The CDR3 has 14 residues. Trimming pared 1 base from V and 0 bases from J, leaving 7 bases between. The germline CDR1 and CDR2 sequences are SGHDN and FVKESK. CDR3 loop: CASSQGVRSYEQYF. The CDR3 DNA reads TGTGCCAGCAGCCAAGGGGTTCGCTCCTACGAGCAGTACTTC.

This chain uses TRBV7-2 with TRBJ1-1; 9 bases match TRBD1. CDR3 size: 16 residues. Trimming cost V 5 bases and J 6 bases; bases outside gene matches: 13. Germline CDR1 and CDR2: SGHTA and FQGNSA. DNA of the CDR3: TGTGCCAGCAGCGTAAGACAGGGGGGCTTCCGCCCTGAAGCTTTCTTT. This codes for CASSVRQGGFRPEAFF.

The rearrangement joins TRBV2 to TRBJ2-7; TRBD1 matches at 7 bases. J gave up 5 bases and V 7 bases, and 8 bases lay outside the gene matches. The CDR3 runs 13 residues. Germline CDR1 SNHLY, CDR2 FYNNEI. The CDR3 reads CASILQGSDEQYF. The CDR3 coding sequence is TGTGCCAGCATTTTACAGGGGTCAGACGAGCAGTACTTC.

The V gene is TRBV12-5, the J gene TRBJ1-3; D is unresolved. Trimming cost V 5 bases and J 3 bases, with 2 bases left between them. The CDR3 loop spans 11 amino acids. From germline, CDR1 is LGHNT and CDR2 FRNRAP. The DNA for the CDR3 is TGTGCTAGTGGTCATGGAAACACCATATATTTT. Protein: CASGHGNTIYF.

This chain connects TRBV5-1 to TRBJ2-2, with D uncertain. V was trimmed by 0 bases and J by 4 bases, leaving 7 bases between them. Per germline, CDR1 SGHRS and CDR2 YFSETQ. The CDR3 has 14 amino acids. This CDR3 reads CASSLGPGTGELFF. The CDR3 nucleotides read TGCGCCAGCAGCTTGGGACCCGGCACCGGGGAGCTGTTTTTT.

The chain joins TRBV11-2 to TRBJ2-1; D call uncertain. Trimming removed 5 bases from V and 5 bases from J, with 16 bases in between. The germline gives CDR1 SGHAT, CDR2 FQNNGV. This CDR3 is 15 amino acids long. The CDR3 sequence is CASSPFGVGDNEQFF. CDR3 nucleotides: TGTGCCAGCAGCCCCTTTGGGGTTGGGGACAATGAGCAGTTCTTC.

This clonotype has a handful of counts. This chain connects TRBV6-1 to TRBJ2-7, with D possibly being TRBD2 (5 bases). Trimming left V 5 bases short and J 6 bases short, with 11 bases between. CDR1 is MNHNS and CDR2 is SASEGT in the germline V gene. This CDR3 has 12 residues. CDR3 protein: CASSQAGGEQYF. CDR3 coding DNA: TGTGCCAGCAGTCAGGCAGGAGGCGAGCAGTACTTC.

The J gene is TRBJ1-2, the V gene TRBV6-1; D is undetermined. V shed 0 bases and J shed 7 bases, with 9 bases lying between them. CDR3 length equals 13 residues. Germline-derived CDR1 and CDR2 are MNHNS and SASEGT. For the CDR3, the DNA is TGTGCCAGCAGTGAAGCTGGGGAGCGTGGCTACACCTTC. Its translation is CASSEAGERGYTF.

The DNA of the CDR3 is TGCAGTGCTAGTACCAGCTCCGGGACAGGGGGCCACCAAGCTTTCTTT. It codes for CSASTSSGTGGHQAFF. This chain connects TRBV20-1 to TRBJ1-1, with 12 bases that match TRBD1. The germline V gene encodes CDR1 DFQATT and CDR2 SNEGSKA (reference sequence). The CDR3 loop spans 16 amino acids. Trimming cost V 3 bases and J 9 bases; bases outside gene matches: 14.

V and J are TRBV7-2 and TRBJ2-2; TRBD1 matches at 10 bases. There are 17 residues in the CDR3. Unmatched junction bases numbered 4, after V lost 3 bases and J lost 0 bases. Germline CDR1 reads SGHTA; CDR2 reads FQGNSA. CDR3 amino acids: CASSFSGQGANTGELFF. The CDR3 DNA reads TGTGCCAGCAGCTTTTCCGGACAGGGGGCGAACACCGGGGAGCTGTTTTTT.

V and J are TRBV19 and TRBJ2-2; D possibly corresponds to TRBD1 (5 bases). Trimming cost V 8 bases and J 6 bases, with 16 bases left between them. CDR1 and CDR2 (germline): LNHDA, SQIVND (reference sequence). The CDR3 covers 14 residues. CDR3 protein: CASFPGQMAGELFF. In DNA form, the CDR3 reads TGTGCCAGTTTTCCAGGGCAGATGGCCGGGGAGCTGTTTTTT. Drawing the rest from reference TRBV19 and TRBJ2-2, the complete variable domain is DGGITQSPKYLFRKEGQNVTLSCEQNLNHDAMYWYRQDPGQGLRLIYYSQIVNDFQKGDIAEGYSVSREKKESFPLTVTSAQKNPTAFYLCASFPGQMAGELFFGEGSRLTVL.

The chain is built from TRBV6-6 and TRBJ2-1; the match to TRBD1 covers 7 bases. This CDR3 has 15 amino acids. Looked up from germline, CDR1 is MNHNY and CDR2 is SVGAGI (reference sequence). The V segment lost 4 bases and the J segment 8 bases; nucleotides outside the gene matches: 11. The CDR3 protein is CASSSSGTDFYEQFF. In DNA, the CDR3 is TGTGCCAGCAGTTCTTCCGGGACAGACTTCTATGAGCAGTTCTTC.

The chain combines TRBV25-1 with TRBJ2-1, with 7 bases that match TRBD2. Germline CDR1 and CDR2: MGHDK and SYGVNS. V lost 6 bases, J lost 2 bases, and 1 base stayed unmatched. The CDR3 has 13 amino acids. Here the CDR3 reads CASRGGTYNEQFF. The CDR3, as DNA: TGTGCCAGCAGGGGGGGGACCTACAATGAGCAGTTCTTC.

The chain employs TRBV29-1 and TRBJ1-2; 7 bases are a match to TRBD1. The V gene's germline CDR1 is SQVTM and CDR2 ANQGSEA. CDR3 length equals 13 residues. After removal of 4 bases from V and 4 bases from J, the junction contained 6 bases not matched to a gene. The CDR3 spells CSVVDRDGYGYTF. CDR3 coding DNA: TGCAGCGTTGTAGACAGGGACGGCTATGGCTACACCTTC. Full variable domain (outside the CDR3, taken from reference TRBV29-1 and TRBJ1-2): SAVISQKPSRDICQRGTSLTIQCQVDSQVTMMFWYRQQPGQSLTLIATANQGSEATYESGFVIDKFPISRPNLTFSTLTVSNMSPEDSSIYLCSVVDRDGYGYTFGSGTRLTVV.

This clonotype came up once. The chain is built from TRBV3-1 and TRBJ2-1, with 11 bases identical to TRBD2. V lost 4 bases, J lost 6 bases, and 8 bases stayed unmatched. CDR1 and CDR2 from the germline V gene are LGHDT and YNNKEL (reference sequence). The CDR3 loop spans 16 amino acids. CDR3 in DNA: TGTGCCAGCAGCCGCTCGGTAGCGGGGGGGCCCAATGAGCAGTTCTTC. It encodes CASSRSVAGGPNEQFF.

The CDR3 bases are TGTGCCAGCAGTTGGGGACTAGCGGGAGAAGCCCCTGGGCACGGGGAGCTGTTTTTT. This gives the protein CASSWGLAGEAPGHGELFF. V and J are TRBV6-2 or TRBV6-3 and TRBJ2-2, with TRBD2 identical over 14 bases. Looked up from germline, CDR1 is MNHEY and CDR2 is SVGEGT. The CDR3 runs 19 residues. The V segment lost 4 bases and the J segment 7 bases; nucleotides outside the gene matches: 14.

Only one count was recorded for this clonotype. The chain uses TRBV4-3 and TRBJ2-2, with a tentative D call TRBD1 (7 bases). The CDR3 is 16 residues long. Trimming took 1 base from V and 2 from J, leaving 11 bases between them. The germline V gene encodes CDR1 LGHNA and CDR2 YSLEER. DNA of the CDR3: TGCGCCAGCAGCCAAGCAGGGGGGTTAAACACCGGGGAGCTGTTTTTT. Translation: CASSQAGGLNTGELFF.

The rearrangement joins TRBV20-1 to TRBJ1-5, with 9 nucleotides matching TRBD1. CDR3 length: 13 amino acids. Germline CDR1 is DFQATT and CDR2 is SNEGSKA (reference sequence). V trimming: 3 bases; J trimming: 5 bases; junction bases outside the gene matches: 2. The CDR3 DNA follows: TGCAGTGCTAGTCGGGACAGGGATCAGCCCCAGCATTTT. The encoded protein is CSASRDRDQPQHF.

The chain recombines TRBV7-9 with TRBJ2-7; the D gene could be TRBD1 or TRBD2 (5 bases each). CDR1 is SEHNR, CDR2 FQNEAQ, per germline (reference sequence). The CDR3 consists of 16 residues. V lost 4 bases to trimming and J lost 0 bases, with 16 bases between them. As DNA, the CDR3 is TGTGCCAGCAGCTGGGACGAACAGGAAAACTCCTACGAGCAGTACTTC. Amino acids: CASSWDEQENSYEQYF.

The chain couples TRBV5-1 to TRBJ1-1, with a possible D match to TRBD1 (5 bases). CDR1 is SGHRS and CDR2 is YFSETQ in the germline V gene. The V end was cut by 5 bases, the J end by 5 bases, with 13 bases between. The CDR3 has 13 amino acids. The CDR3 spells CASRGHVLTEAFF. The CDR3 region has the DNA TGCGCCAGCAGAGGACACGTATTGACTGAAGCTTTCTTT.

The chain links TRBV19 to TRBJ2-1, with TRBD2 matching over 12 bases. Germline loops: CDR1 LNHDA, CDR2 SQIVND (reference sequence). The CDR3 covers 15 residues. V was pared by 4 bases and J by 6 bases, with 4 bases of the junction left unmatched. The CDR3 DNA sequence: TGTGCCAGTAGTACGACTAGCGGGAGATCCAATGAGCAGTTCTTC. It codes for CASSTTSGRSNEQFF. Complete variable domain (other parts from reference TRBV19 and TRBJ2-1): DGGITQSPKYLFRKEGQNVTLSCEQNLNHDAMYWYRQDPGQGLRLIYYSQIVNDFQKGDIAEGYSVSREKKESFPLTVTSAQKNPTAFYLCASSTTSGRSNEQFFGPGTRLTVL.

CDR3 nucleotide sequence: TGTGCCAGTAGTATATCCATGAGCTCCTACAATGAGCAGTTCTTC. Its protein product is CASSISMSSYNEQFF. The chain recombines TRBV19 with TRBJ2-1, with D unclear. Looked up from germline, CDR1 is LNHDA and CDR2 is SQIVND (reference sequence). Trimming removed 2 bases at V and 0 bases at J, with 8 bases between. The CDR3 has 15 residues.

The chain joins TRBV2 to TRBJ2-1, with 7 bases lining up with TRBD2. V gave up 4 bases and J gave up 1 base; unmatched junction bases: 4. The germline V gene encodes CDR1 SNHLY and CDR2 FYNNEI. The CDR3 runs to 15 residues. The CDR3: CASSVAGGSYNEQFF. The CDR3 nucleotides are TGTGCCAGCAGTGTAGCGGGTGGATCCTACAATGAGCAGTTCTTC.